This TCR beta chain was identified in a study of blood T cells in healthy people across ages. This clonotype occurred many times. The CDR3 consists of 14 residues. V trimming: 3 bases; J trimming: 3 bases; junction bases outside the gene matches: 0. Germline lookup yields CDR1 MNHEY and CDR2 SMNVEV (reference sequence). Then a second PCR, running roughly 7 to 11 cycles, was carried out with a sample-barcoded 5' primer and a J-beta primer mix. TCRdb fed the 5' RACE reads into MiXCR, producing one record per CDR3 protein. The table includes 750,000 to 1,000,000 distinct CDR3 sequences, approximately 32% detected once. These same records also appear under a second study, on T cells of mothers and their children. That study reports: Each child gave approximately 2.8 million TCR beta CDR3 reads (each mother, over 8 million).

The sequencing input was blood. The TCR was taken from a woman aged 40 to 55 in good health. This chain uses TRBV27 with TRBJ2-5; 11 positions match TRBD2. The CDR3 nucleotides read TGTGCCAGCAGTTTTAGCGGGGGGGAAGAGACCCAGTACTTC. It yields the protein CASSFSGGEETQYF.